A single sample is the source of the 2 T cell receptor beta chains below, sequenced in a study of blood T cell repertoires in COVID-19. Assay: immunoSEQ multiplex PCR; the TCRdb copy retains only in-frame clones and omits some. The sample shows about 380,000 clones, 81% of them seen only once. The specimen was peripheral blood. These receptors all stem from a human donor with acute or convalescent COVID-19. The donor label of this sample is uncertain.

The rearrangement links TRBV15 to TRBJ2-1; TRBD2 matches 13 bases. The CDR3 runs to 18 residues. With V trimmed by 5 bases and J by 2 bases, 9 bases remained unmatched. Germline V gene data show CDR1 as LNHNV and CDR2 as YYDKDF (reference sequence). The DNA of the CDR3 is TGTGCCACCAGCCGAGGACTAGCGGGAGACGGAACCTACAATGAGCAGTTCTTC. Translating it yields CATSRGLAGDGTYNEQFF.

The J gene is TRBJ2-3, the V gene TRBV7-9; 9 bases map to TRBD1. J was trimmed by 5 bases and V by 5 bases; bases with no gene match: 17. CDR1 and CDR2 from the germline V gene are SEHNR and FQNEAQ (reference sequence). This CDR3 is 18 amino acids long. The CDR3: CASSHHTVQGATQDTQYF. The DNA for the CDR3 is TGTGCCAGCAGCCATCATACAGTACAGGGGGCGACCCAAGATACGCAGTATTTT.